This T cell receptor beta chain was sequenced during a study of shared T cell receptors in the human thymus. V was pared by 5 bases and J by 4 bases, with 13 bases of the junction left unmatched. This CDR3 is built from 16 residues. Germline-derived CDR1 and CDR2 are MNHEY and SMNVEV (reference sequence). Method: immunoSEQ multiplex PCR; TCRdb's copy keeps in-frame clones and lacks some. The table has some 720,000 clones, 70% to 90% seen once. Separately, the same data were catalogued under a study of human thymus T cells. Per that paper: Thymic and blood repertoires showed apparently biased V and J gene usage. Thymic repertoires overlap heavily among unrelated individuals, related research has reported.

The rearrangement joins TRBV27 to TRBJ1-2, with TRBD1 matching 7 bases. Sequencing was performed on thymocytes. The source of this sequence is a boy under three years old with a congenital heart defect. CDR3 sequence reads: CASSPTQGGEVYGYTF. As DNA, the CDR3 is TGTGCCAGCAGTCCTACCCAGGGGGGAGAAGTCTATGGCTACACCTTC.